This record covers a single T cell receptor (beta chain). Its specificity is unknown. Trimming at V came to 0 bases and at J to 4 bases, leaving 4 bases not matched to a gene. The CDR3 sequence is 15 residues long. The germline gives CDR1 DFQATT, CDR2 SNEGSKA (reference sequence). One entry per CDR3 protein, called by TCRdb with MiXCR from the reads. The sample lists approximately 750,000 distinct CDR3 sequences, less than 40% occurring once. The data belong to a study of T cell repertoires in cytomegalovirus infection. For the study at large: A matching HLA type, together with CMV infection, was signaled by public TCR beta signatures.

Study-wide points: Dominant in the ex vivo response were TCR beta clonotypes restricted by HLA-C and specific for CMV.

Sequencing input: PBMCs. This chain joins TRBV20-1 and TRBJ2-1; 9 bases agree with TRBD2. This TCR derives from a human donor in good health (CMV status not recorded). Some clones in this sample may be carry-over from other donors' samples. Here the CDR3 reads CSAREASGEYNEQFF. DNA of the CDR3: TGCAGTGCTAGAGAGGCTAGCGGGGAGTACAATGAGCAGTTCTTC.